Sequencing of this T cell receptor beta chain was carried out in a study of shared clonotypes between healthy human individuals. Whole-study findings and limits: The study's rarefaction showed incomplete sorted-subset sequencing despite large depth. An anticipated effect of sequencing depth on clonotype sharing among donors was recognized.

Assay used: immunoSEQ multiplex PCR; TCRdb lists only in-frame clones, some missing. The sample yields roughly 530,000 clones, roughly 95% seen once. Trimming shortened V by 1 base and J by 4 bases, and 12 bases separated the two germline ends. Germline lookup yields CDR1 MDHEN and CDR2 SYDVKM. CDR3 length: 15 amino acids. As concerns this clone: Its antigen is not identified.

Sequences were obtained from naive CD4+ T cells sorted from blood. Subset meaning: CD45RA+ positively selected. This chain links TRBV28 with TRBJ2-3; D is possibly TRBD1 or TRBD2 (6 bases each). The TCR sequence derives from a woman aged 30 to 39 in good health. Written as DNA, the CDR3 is TGTGCCAGCAGTTTATTTAGGGGGGTAGCAGATACGCAGTATTTT. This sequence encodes CASSLFRGVADTQYF.